These T cell receptor beta chains were read from a single sample in a study of CD8 T cells in Susac syndrome. TCRdb ran MiXCR on the immunoSEQ multiplex PCR reads and lists one entry per CDR3 protein. The profile covers some 170,000 distinct CDR3 sequences, with around 94% appearing a single time and 0.075% to 0.095% taken by the ten largest. Input material: CD4+ T cells from PBMCs. These receptors all come from a human donor with multiple sclerosis. CDR3s include the opening cysteine and the closing phenylalanine or tryptophan.

v_call,cdr3_aa
TRBV30,CAWSVSRDTEAFF
TRBV29-1,CSVDDRTQETQYF
TRBV12-3/TRBV12-4,CASSSRTPVGTQYF
TRBV15,CATSREAGIIHF
TRBV5-8,CASSPSGANNEQFF
TRBV28,CASKRDSYNEQFF
TRBV7-9,CASSPRGTGGSGELFF
TRBV5-1,CASSSQPLDRAGTGELFF
TRBV30,CAFSWGDTQYF
TRBV20-1,CSARAGLDTQYF
TRBV7-3,CASSLSPWETQYF
TRBV2,CASREPNSGRDNEQFF
TRBV2,CASSEESGNEQFF
TRBV29-1,CSVQEILNTGELFF
TRBV28,CAAPGGQPQHF
TRBV3-1,CASSQDLRGDTEAFF
TRBV30,CAWNFGQGGNEKLFF
TRBV6-2/TRBV6-3,CASSYNSNTEAFF
TRBV20-1,CSAKKGAGETQYF
TRBV20-1,CSAPVDEKLFF
TRBV7-2,CASSLVSGRAIDEQYF
TRBV20-1,CSARRGSSGYNEQFF
TRBV7-9,CASSLGDSRTYEQYF
TRBV3-1,CASSQDREGEKLFF
TRBV12-3/TRBV12-4,CASSSPGRPDEKLFF
TRBV3-1,CASSPRGRVNIQYF
TRBV27,CASSLSRNTEAFF
TRBV28,CATLGAHTGANVLTF
TRBV6-1,CASSKGRLTYEQYF
TRBV10-3,CAISDQSTNTEAFF
TRBV20-1,CSASSAVEQPQHF
TRBV6-5,CASSPGQGGEKLFF
TRBV28,CASKGADEAFF
TRBV11-2,CASSLAGAYTGELFF
TRBV4-1,CASSQFRNQPQHF
TRBV5-4,CASSSPTQGPNTEAFF
TRBV5-4,CASSAGQGNTIYF
TRBV27,CASSLSGQLSSGANVLTF
TRBV30,CAWSGLGQPQHF
TRBV4-1,CASSQATRSSYNEQFF
TRBV10-2,CASSDFDSYEQYF
TRBV7-9,CASSLETVPLLHF
TRBV7-2,CASSLYGLSGNTIYF
TRBV5-1,CASSLGHVETQYF
TRBV9,CASSGYDTSGNTIYF